The clone carrying this T cell receptor (beta chain) was recorded many times. Its antigen remains unknown. This sample is drawn from a study of metastatic and nonmetastatic thyroid tumors. Across the whole study: Blood and tumor or nodule tissue repertoires from malignant and benign thyroid patients were compared.

The study, taken as a whole, reports: As reported, TCR beta diversity in blood and tumor was significantly higher in malignant thyroid tumors than in benign nodules.

Authors' processing steps: Across clinicopathological groups, CDR3 differences served as the basis for building a distant-metastasis classifier for papillary thyroid cancer. With MiXCR, TCRdb reprocessed the PCR reads. These V and J calls originate from TCRdb's pipeline instead of the authors' own analysis. Here the sample spans tens of thousands of clones, around 18% being singletons. Germline V lookup: CDR1 SGHNT, CDR2 YYREEE (reference sequence). The CDR3 is 13 amino acids. Trimming removed 4 bases from V and 5 bases from J; junction bases left unmatched: 5. Until they underwent thyroid surgery, no patient had received any treatment.

Source material: adjacent normal tissue. This clonotype was sampled from a male donor with papillary thyroid cancer or a benign thyroid nodule (not recorded which). Some clones in this sample may be carry-over from other donors' samples. The genes are TRBV5-4 and TRBJ2-7; 8 bases align to TRBD1. Written as DNA, the CDR3 is TGTGCCAGCAGCGGTGGACAGGGTGACGAGCAGTACTTC. As protein: CASSGGQGDEQYF.